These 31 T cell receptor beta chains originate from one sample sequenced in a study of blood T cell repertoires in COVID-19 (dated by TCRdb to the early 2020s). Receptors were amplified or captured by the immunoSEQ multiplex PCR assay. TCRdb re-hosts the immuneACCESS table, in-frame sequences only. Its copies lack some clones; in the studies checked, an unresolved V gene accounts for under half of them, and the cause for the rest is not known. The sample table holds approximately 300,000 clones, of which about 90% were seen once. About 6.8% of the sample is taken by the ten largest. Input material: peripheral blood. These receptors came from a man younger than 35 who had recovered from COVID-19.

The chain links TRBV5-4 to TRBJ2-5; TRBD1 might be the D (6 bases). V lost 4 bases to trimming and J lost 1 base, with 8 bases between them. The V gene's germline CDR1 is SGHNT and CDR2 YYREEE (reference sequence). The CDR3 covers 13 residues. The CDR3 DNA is TGTGCCAGCAGCGAGGACAGCCAAGAGACCCAGTACTTC. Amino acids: CASSEDSQETQYF. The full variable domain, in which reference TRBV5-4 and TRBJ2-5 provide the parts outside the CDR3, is ETGVTQSPTHLIKTRGQQVTLRCSSQSGHNTVSWYQQALGQGPQFIFQYYREEENGRGNFPPRFSGLQFPNYSSELNVNALELDDSALYLCASSEDSQETQYFGPGTRLLVL.

CDR3: CASTSWQNIQYF. CDR3 in DNA: TGCGCCAGCACCTCTTGGCAGAACATTCAGTACTTC. The V call is TRBV5-1, the J call TRBJ2-4, with unresolved D. The germline CDR1 and CDR2 sequences are SGHRS and YFSETQ. With 6 bases removed from V and 7 bases from J, the gap between germline ends came to 11 bases. This CDR3 has 12 amino acids.

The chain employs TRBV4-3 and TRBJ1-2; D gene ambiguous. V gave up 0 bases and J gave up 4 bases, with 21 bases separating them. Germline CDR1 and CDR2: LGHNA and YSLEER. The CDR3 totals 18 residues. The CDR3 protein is CASSQDSVGQALSYGYTF. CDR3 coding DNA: TGCGCCAGCAGCCAAGATAGCGTAGGGCAGGCATTAAGCTATGGCTACACCTTC.

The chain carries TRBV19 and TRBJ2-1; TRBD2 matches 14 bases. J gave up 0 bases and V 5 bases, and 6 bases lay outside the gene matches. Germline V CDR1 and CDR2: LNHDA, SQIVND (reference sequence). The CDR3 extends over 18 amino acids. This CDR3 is CASSGTSGSASSYNEQFF. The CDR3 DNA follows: TGTGCCAGTAGTGGGACTAGCGGGAGCGCAAGCTCCTACAATGAGCAGTTCTTC.

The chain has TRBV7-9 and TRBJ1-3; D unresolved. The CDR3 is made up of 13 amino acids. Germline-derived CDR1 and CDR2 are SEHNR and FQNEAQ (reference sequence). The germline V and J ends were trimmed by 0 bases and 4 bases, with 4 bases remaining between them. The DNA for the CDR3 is TGTGCCAGCAGCTTAGCCGGGGGAAACACCATATATTTT. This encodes CASSLAGGNTIYF.

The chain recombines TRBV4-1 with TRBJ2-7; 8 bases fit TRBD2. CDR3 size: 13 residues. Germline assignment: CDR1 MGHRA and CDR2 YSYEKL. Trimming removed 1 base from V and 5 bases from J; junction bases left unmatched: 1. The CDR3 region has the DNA TGCGCCAGCAGCCAAGGACTAGCGAACGAGCAGTACTTC. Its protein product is CASSQGLANEQYF.

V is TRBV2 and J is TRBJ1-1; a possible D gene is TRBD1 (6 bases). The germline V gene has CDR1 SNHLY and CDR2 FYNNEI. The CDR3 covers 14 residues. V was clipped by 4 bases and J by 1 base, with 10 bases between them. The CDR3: CASSGGTTNTEAFF. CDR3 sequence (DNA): TGTGCCAGCAGTGGTGGGACAACGAACACTGAAGCTTTCTTT.

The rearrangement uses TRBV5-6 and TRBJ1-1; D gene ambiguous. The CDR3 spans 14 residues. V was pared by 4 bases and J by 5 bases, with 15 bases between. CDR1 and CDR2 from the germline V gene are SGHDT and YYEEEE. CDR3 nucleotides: TGTGCCAGCAGCCTGGGGTCACCGGGGACTGAAGCTTTCTTT. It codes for CASSLGSPGTEAFF.

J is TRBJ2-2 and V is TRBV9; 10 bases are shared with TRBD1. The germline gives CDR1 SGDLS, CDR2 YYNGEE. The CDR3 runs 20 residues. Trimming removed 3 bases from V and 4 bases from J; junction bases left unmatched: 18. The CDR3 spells CASSARPGTGAMSITGELFF. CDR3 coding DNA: TGTGCCAGCAGCGCTCGACCCGGGACAGGGGCAATGTCGATCACCGGGGAGCTGTTTTTT.

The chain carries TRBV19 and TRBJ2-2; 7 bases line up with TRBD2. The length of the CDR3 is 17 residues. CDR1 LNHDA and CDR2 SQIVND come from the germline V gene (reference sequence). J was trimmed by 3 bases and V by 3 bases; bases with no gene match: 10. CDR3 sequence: CASSISAGVDYTGELFF. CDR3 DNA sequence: TGTGCCAGTAGTATTTCTGCGGGAGTAGATTACACCGGGGAGCTGTTTTTT.

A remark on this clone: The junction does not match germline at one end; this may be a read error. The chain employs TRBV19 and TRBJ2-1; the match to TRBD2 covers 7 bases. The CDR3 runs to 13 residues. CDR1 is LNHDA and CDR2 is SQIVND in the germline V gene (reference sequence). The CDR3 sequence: CASTIAGYNEQFF. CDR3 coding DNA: TGTGCCAGTACTATAGCGGGCTACAATGAGCAGTTCTTC.

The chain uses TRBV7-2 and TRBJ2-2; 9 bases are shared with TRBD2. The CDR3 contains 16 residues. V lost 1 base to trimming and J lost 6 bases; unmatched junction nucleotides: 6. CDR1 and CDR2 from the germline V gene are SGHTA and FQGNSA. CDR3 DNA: TGTGCCAGCAGCTTAGTAGGCGGGGGGGCCCCCGGGGAGCTGTTTTTT. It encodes CASSLVGGGAPGELFF.

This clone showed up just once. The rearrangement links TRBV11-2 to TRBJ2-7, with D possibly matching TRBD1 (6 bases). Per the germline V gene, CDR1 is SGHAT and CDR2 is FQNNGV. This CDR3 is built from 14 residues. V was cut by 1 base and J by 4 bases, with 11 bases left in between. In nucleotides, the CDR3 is TGTGCCAGCAGCTTAGGGGTAGGGGGATACGAGCAGTACTTC. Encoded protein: CASSLGVGGYEQYF.

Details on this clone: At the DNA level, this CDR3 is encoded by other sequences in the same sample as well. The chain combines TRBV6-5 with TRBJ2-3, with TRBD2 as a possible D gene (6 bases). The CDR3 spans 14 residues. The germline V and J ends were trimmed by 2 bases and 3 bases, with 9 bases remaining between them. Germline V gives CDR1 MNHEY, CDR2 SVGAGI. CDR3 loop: CASSYGGGTDTQYF. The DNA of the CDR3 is TGTGCCAGCAGTTACGGGGGAGGAACAGATACGCAGTATTTT.

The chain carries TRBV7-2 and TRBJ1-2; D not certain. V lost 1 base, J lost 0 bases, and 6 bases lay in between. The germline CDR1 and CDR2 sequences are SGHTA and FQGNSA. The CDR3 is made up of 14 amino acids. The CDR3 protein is CASSLGRSNYGYTF. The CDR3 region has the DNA TGTGCCAGCAGCTTAGGTCGGTCTAACTATGGCTACACCTTC. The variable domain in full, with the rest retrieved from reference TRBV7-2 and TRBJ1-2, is GAGVSQSPSNKVTEKGKDVELRCDPISGHTALYWYRQSLGQGLEFLIYFQGNSAPDKSGLPSDRFSAERTGGSVSTLTIQRTQQEDSAVYLCASSLGRSNYGYTFGSGTRLTVV.

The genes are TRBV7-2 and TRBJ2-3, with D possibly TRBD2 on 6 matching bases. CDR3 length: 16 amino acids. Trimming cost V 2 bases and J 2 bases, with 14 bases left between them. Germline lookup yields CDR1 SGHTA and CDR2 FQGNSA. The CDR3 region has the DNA TGTGCCAGCAGCTTATTTTTGGCTAGCGTCACAGATACGCAGTATTTT. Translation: CASSLFLASVTDTQYF. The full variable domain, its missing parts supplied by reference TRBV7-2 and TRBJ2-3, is GAGVSQSPSNKVTEKGKDVELRCDPISGHTALYWYRQSLGQGLEFLIYFQGNSAPDKSGLPSDRFSAERTGGSVSTLTIQRTQQEDSAVYLCASSLFLASVTDTQYFGPGTRLTVL.

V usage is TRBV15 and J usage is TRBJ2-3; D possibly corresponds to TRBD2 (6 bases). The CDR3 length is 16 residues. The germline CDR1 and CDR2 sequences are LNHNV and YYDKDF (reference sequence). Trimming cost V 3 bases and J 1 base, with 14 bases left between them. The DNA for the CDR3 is TGTGCCACCAGCAGTTCAGTCGGCGGGGGCACAGATACGCAGTATTTT. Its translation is CATSSSVGGGTDTQYF.

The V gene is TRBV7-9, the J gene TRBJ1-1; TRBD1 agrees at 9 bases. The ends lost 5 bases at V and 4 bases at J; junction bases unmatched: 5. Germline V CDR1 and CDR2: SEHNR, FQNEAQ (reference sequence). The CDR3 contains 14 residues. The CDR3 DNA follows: TGTGCCAGCAGCCACCGGGACAGGGTCACTGAAGCTTTCTTT. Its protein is CASSHRDRVTEAFF.

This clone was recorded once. CDR3 amino acids: CASSAFSGQGSYNEQFF. For the CDR3, the DNA is TGTGCCAGCAGCGCATTTTCGGGACAGGGCTCCTACAATGAGCAGTTCTTC. The chain combines TRBV9 with TRBJ2-1; 9 bases map to TRBD1. Germline V gives CDR1 SGDLS, CDR2 YYNGEE. Trimming at V came to 3 bases and at J to 0 bases, leaving 7 bases not matched to a gene. The CDR3 consists of 17 residues.

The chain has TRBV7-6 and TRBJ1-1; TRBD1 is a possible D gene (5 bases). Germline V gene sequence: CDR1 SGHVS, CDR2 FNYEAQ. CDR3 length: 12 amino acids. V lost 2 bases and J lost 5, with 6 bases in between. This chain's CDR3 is CASSLSGTEAFF. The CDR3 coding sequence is TGTGCCAGCAGCTTATCAGGGACTGAAGCTTTCTTT.

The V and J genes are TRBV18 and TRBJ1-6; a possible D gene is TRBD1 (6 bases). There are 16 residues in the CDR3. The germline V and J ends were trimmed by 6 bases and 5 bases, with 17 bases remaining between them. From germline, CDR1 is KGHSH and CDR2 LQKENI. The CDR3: CASSLLQGGNNSPLHF. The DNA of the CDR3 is TGTGCCAGCTCGCTGTTACAGGGTGGAAATAATTCACCCCTCCACTTT. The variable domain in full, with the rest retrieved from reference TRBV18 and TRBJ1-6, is NAGVMQNPRHLVRRRGQEARLRCSPMKGHSHVYWYRQLPEEGLKFMVYLQKENIIDESGMPKERFSAEFPKEGPSILRIQQVVRGDSAAYFCASSLLQGGNNSPLHFGNGTRLTVT.

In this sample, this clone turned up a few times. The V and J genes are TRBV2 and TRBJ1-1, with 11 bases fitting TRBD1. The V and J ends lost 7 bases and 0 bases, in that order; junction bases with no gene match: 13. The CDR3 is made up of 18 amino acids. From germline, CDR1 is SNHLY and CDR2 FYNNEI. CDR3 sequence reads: CASNIKDRGPDMNTEAFF. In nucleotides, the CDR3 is TGTGCCAGCAACATCAAGGACAGGGGGCCGGACATGAACACTGAAGCTTTCTTT.

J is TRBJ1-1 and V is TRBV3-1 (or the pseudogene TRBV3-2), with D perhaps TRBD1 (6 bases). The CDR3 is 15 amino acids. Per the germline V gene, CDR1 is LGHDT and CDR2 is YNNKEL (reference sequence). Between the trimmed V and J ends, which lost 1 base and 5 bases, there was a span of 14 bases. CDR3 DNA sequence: TGTGCCAGCAGCCAAGTTGGGGGGGCAGGGACTGAAGCTTTCTTT. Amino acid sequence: CASSQVGGAGTEAFF.

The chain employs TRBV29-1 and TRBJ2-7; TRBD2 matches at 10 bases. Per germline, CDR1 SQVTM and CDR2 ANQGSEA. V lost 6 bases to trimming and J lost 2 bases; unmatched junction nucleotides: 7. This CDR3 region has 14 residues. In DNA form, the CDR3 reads TGCAGCGTGGGCGGACTAGCGGATACCTACGAGCAGTACTTC. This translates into CSVGGLADTYEQYF.

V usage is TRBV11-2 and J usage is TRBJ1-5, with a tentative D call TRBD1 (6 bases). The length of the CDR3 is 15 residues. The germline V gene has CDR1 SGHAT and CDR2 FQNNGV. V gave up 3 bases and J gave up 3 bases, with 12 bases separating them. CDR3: CASSLSGQINQPQHF. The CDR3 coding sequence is TGTGCCAGCAGCTTGAGTGGACAGATCAATCAGCCCCAGCATTTT.

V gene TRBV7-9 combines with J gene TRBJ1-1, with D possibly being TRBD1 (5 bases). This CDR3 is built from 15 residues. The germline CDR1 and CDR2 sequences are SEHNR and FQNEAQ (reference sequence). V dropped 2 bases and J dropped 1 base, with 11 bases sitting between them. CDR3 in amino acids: CASSLPGGGNTEAFF. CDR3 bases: TGTGCCAGCAGCTTACCGGGGGGTGGGAACACTGAAGCTTTCTTT.

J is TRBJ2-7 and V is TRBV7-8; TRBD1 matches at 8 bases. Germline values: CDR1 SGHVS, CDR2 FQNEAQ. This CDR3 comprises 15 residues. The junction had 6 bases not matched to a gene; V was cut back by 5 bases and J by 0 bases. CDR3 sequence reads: CASSGRDRNSYEQYF. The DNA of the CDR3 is TGTGCCAGCAGCGGGCGGGACAGGAACTCCTACGAGCAGTACTTC.

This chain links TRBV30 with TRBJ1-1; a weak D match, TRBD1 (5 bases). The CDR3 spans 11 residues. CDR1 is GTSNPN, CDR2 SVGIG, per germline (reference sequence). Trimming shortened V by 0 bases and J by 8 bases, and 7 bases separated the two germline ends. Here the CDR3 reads CAWSVRQEAFF. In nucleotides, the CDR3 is TGTGCCTGGAGTGTACGACAGGAAGCTTTCTTT.

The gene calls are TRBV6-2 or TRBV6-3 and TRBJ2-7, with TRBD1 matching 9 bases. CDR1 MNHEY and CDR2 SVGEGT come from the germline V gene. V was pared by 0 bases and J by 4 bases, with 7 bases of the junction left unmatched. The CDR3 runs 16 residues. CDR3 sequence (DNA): TGTGCCAGCAGTTACTCAGGGACAGGGAATGGATACGAGCAGTACTTC. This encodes CASSYSGTGNGYEQYF.

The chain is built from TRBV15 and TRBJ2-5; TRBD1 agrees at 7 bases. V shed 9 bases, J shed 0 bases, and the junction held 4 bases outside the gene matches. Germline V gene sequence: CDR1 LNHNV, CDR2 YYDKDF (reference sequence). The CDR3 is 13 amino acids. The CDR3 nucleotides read TGTGCCACTGGGACAGATTACCAAGAGACCCAGTACTTC. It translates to CATGTDYQETQYF.

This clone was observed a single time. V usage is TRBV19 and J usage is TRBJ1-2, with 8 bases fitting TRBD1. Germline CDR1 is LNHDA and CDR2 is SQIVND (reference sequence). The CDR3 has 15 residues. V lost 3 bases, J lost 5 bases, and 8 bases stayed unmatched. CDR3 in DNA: TGTGCCAGTAGTATTCGGGCAGGGGGCTGGTATGGCTACACCTTC. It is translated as CASSIRAGGWYGYTF.